There are a few counts of the clone carrying this T cell receptor (beta chain). The data were taken from a study of blood T cell repertoires in COVID-19. The data were produced by immunoSEQ multiplex PCR, yet TCRdb's version contains in-frame clones alone and is incomplete. The sample lists tens of thousands of clones; about 85% were seen once. There are 19 residues in the CDR3. Germline values: CDR1 SGHRS, CDR2 YFSETQ. V lost 4 bases and J lost 0; bases outside the gene matches: 9. The V gene is TRBV5-1, the J gene TRBJ2-2; TRBD2 matches 13 bases. The clonotype was recovered from a man older than 75 with active or convalescent COVID-19. Sequenced input: peripheral blood. The CDR3: CASSIGLAGDLANTGELFF. DNA for the CDR3: TGCGCCAGCAGCATAGGACTAGCGGGGGACTTAGCGAACACCGGGGAGCTGTTTTTT.